A single sample is the source of the 12 T cell receptor beta chains below, sequenced in a study of response to subunit inactivated influenza vaccine. Each CDR3 protein is one row after TCRdb ran MiXCR on the RT-PCR reads. The sample shows more than 450,000 distinct CDR3 sequences, approximately 12% of them seen only once. The source material was PBMCs from blood, sampled on the day of vaccination. The origin of the receptors is a man in his fifties who received an inactivated influenza vaccine.

This clonotype was counted between two and nine times. This rearrangement joins TRBV28 to TRBJ1-2; TRBD1 might be the D (5 bases). The germline V gene encodes CDR1 MDHEN and CDR2 SYDVKM. Trimming removed 6 bases from V and 7 bases from J, with 12 bases in between. This CDR3 contains 12 residues. This CDR3 reads CASSKLGGGYTF. The CDR3 DNA sequence: TGTGCCAGCAGCAAATTGGGGGGTGGCTACACCTTC.

The V call is TRBV20-1, the J call TRBJ2-7, with TRBD2 identical over 8 bases. There are 15 residues in the CDR3. Trimming removed 0 bases from V and 6 bases from J; junction bases left unmatched: 10. Germline V gene sequence: CDR1 DFQATT, CDR2 SNEGSKA (reference sequence). CDR3 DNA sequence: TGCAGTGCTAGAGAGTCGGGACTAGTGTCGGGCGAGCAGTACTTC. Its translation: CSARESGLVSGEQYF.

The chain couples TRBV5-1 to TRBJ2-7, with 10 bases lining up with TRBD1. The CDR3 extends over 15 amino acids. Trimming removed 0 bases from V and 4 bases from J; junction bases left unmatched: 4. The germline V gene has CDR1 SGHRS and CDR2 YFSETQ. CDR3 nucleotide sequence: TGCGCCAGCAGCTTGGCCGGGGGACAGGGGTACGAGCAGTACTTC. Translating gives CASSLAGGQGYEQYF.

The gene calls are TRBV12-3 or TRBV12-4 and TRBJ2-2; D possibly corresponds to TRBD1 (5 bases). Between the trimmed V and J ends, which lost 2 bases and 4 bases, there was a span of 11 bases. The CDR3 length is 15 residues. CDR3 coding DNA: TGTGCCAGCAGTTTAAGGGGCCAGAGCACCGGGGAGCTGTTTTTT. The encoded protein is CASSLRGQSTGELFF.

This clonotype was counted at least ten times. V usage is TRBV5-6 and J usage is TRBJ1-5; D not resolved. There are 13 residues in the CDR3. V lost 4 bases and J 4 bases, leaving 9 bases between the germline ends. CDR1 and CDR2 from the germline V gene are SGHDT and YYEEEE. The CDR3 sequence: CASSPRPNQPQHF. CDR3 coding DNA: TGTGCCAGCAGCCCAAGACCTAATCAGCCCCAGCATTTT.

This clonotype was observed a few times. The chain couples TRBV28 to TRBJ2-7; 7 nucleotides align to TRBD1. Losses at the gene ends were 7 bases for V and 4 bases for J; bases not matched to a gene: 7. Germline lookup yields CDR1 MDHEN and CDR2 SYDVKM. The CDR3 is 13 amino acids. This CDR3 reads CASMGQNSYEQYF. The DNA of the CDR3 is TGTGCCAGCATGGGACAGAACTCATACGAGCAGTACTTC.

The V gene is TRBV7-9, the J gene TRBJ2-7; TRBD1 aligns across 7 bases. This CDR3 is built from 12 residues. Germline-derived CDR1 and CDR2 are SEHNR and FQNEAQ (reference sequence). Unmatched junction bases numbered 3, after V lost 10 bases and J lost 0 bases. The CDR3 reads CAIGTVSYEQYF. Here the CDR3 DNA reads TGTGCCATCGGGACAGTCTCCTACGAGCAGTACTTC.

There are many counts of this clonotype. The chain joins TRBV30 to TRBJ1-1; no clear D gene. Trimming removed 2 bases from V and 3 bases from J, with 4 bases in between. CDR1 is GTSNPN and CDR2 is SVGIG in the germline V gene (reference sequence). There are 11 residues in the CDR3. The CDR3 DNA reads as TGTGCCTGGAGTTACGACACTGAAGCTTTCTTT. This codes for CAWSYDTEAFF.

The rearrangement links TRBV3-1 to TRBJ2-1; D unresolved. This CDR3 comprises 15 residues. Germline-derived CDR1 and CDR2 are LGHDT and YNNKEL (reference sequence). Trimming stripped 1 base from V and 6 bases from J, with 13 bases between. The CDR3: CASSQGSIASNEQFF. DNA for the CDR3: TGTGCCAGCAGCCAAGGTAGTATAGCCTCCAATGAGCAGTTCTTC.

This clonotype was counted ten times or more. This chain links TRBV7-2 with TRBJ2-1; 15 positions match TRBD2. Trimming took 1 base from V and 9 from J; bases not matched to a gene: 4. Germline V gives CDR1 SGHTA, CDR2 FQGNSA. The CDR3 loop spans 16 amino acids. CDR3 amino acids: CASSLGTSGGAVEQFF. The CDR3 DNA reads TGTGCCAGCAGCTTAGGGACTAGCGGGGGGGCCGTTGAGCAGTTCTTC. Variable domain in full (rest from reference TRBV7-2 and TRBJ2-1): GAGVSQSPSNKVTEKGKDVELRCDPISGHTALYWYRQSLGQGLEFLIYFQGNSAPDKSGLPSDRFSAERTGGSVSTLTIQRTQQEDSAVYLCASSLGTSGGAVEQFFGPGTRLTVL.

The chain combines TRBV7-9 with TRBJ2-2; D may be TRBD2 (5 bases). V was shortened by 5 bases and J by 0 bases, with 10 bases between the two germline ends. The CDR3 length is 15 residues. The germline V gene encodes CDR1 SEHNR and CDR2 FQNEAQ (reference sequence). The CDR3 region has the DNA TGTGCCAGCAGCCAGGACTCGTCGAACACCGGGGAGCTGTTTTTT. Translation: CASSQDSSNTGELFF.

This clonotype showed up just a few times. This chain links TRBV7-2 with TRBJ2-7; TRBD1 matches at 7 bases. The CDR3 runs 15 residues. Germline V gene data show CDR1 as SGHTA and CDR2 as FQGNSA. After removal of 4 bases from V and 3 bases from J, the junction contained 9 bases not matched to a gene. The CDR3 DNA reads TGTGCCAGCAGCTCTAGACAGGGCACTATCTACGAGCAGTACTTC. Translated: CASSSRQGTIYEQYF.